This TCR beta chain was documented in a study of T cells after yellow fever vaccination. General study points: Secondary responses were weaker yet peaked faster, day 5 versus 15.

Trimming cost V 2 bases and J 0 bases, with 12 bases left between them. Germline V CDR1 and CDR2: KGHSH, LQKENI. The CDR3 totals 16 residues. This clonotype has a handful of counts. Its target is unknown. Template switching by 5'RACE produced TCR cDNA, adding a universal primer site and UMIs. TCRdb passed the 5' RACE reads through MiXCR, listing each CDR3 protein once. This sample has hundreds of thousands of distinct CDR3 sequences, with around 12% found just once. This chain uses TRBV18 with TRBJ2-3; D not resolved. The sequence was obtained from a man aged 18 to 29 who received the YFV17D yellow fever vaccine. The sequencing used CD4+ T cells sorted from PBMCs, collected 15 days after the yellow fever booster vaccination. The CDR3 DNA reads as TGTGCCAGCTCACCAGTACAGAGAGCTAGCACAGATACGCAGTATTTT. Amino acid sequence: CASSPVQRASTDTQYF. Looking up the rest from reference TRBV18 and TRBJ2-3 gives the full variable domain: NAGVMQNPRHLVRRRGQEARLRCSPMKGHSHVYWYRQLPEEGLKFMVYLQKENIIDESGMPKERFSAEFPKEGPSILRIQQVVRGDSAAYFCASSPVQRASTDTQYFGPGTRLTVL.